This TCR beta chain was captured by sequencing in a study of regulatory T cells in long-lasting Graves disease. A few counts support this clonotype. In germline, CDR1 is SEHNR, CDR2 FQNEAQ (reference sequence). Trimming took 8 bases from V and 5 from J; bases not matched to a gene: 15. This CDR3 has 18 amino acids. Arm-PCR of CDR3 regions and iRepertoire HTBI primers were the basis on which TCR beta libraries were built. Each CDR3 protein gets one entry after TCRdb re-called the multiplex PCR reads with MiXCR. This table holds around 340,000 distinct CDR3 sequences, roughly a fifth found once. Indicated time point: persistent/refractory GD, antithyroid drugs over 5 years with positive TRAb. RNA isolated from PBMCs was used to make the TCR library.

The TCR was taken from a female donor with Graves disease. Sequences were derived from peripheral blood mononuclear cells (PBMCs), sampled when the disease was refractory, from a patient treated with antithyroid drugs. The chain couples TRBV7-9 to TRBJ2-5; TRBD2 aligns across 15 bases. CDR3 protein: CASGDGLAGGPRGETQYF. CDR3 coding DNA: TGTGCCAGCGGTGACGGACTAGCGGGGGGGCCGCGGGGGGAGACCCAGTACTTC.